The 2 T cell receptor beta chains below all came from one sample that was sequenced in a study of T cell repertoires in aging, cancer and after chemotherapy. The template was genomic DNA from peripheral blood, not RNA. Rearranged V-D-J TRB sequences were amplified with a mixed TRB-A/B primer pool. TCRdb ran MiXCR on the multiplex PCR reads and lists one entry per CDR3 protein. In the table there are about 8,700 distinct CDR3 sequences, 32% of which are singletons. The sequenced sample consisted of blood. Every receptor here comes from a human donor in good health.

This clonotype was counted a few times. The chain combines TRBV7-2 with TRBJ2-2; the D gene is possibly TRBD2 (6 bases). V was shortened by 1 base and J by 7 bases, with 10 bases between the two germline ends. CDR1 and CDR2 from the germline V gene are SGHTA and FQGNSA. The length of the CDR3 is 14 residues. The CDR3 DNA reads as TGTGCCAGCAGCTTAGGTTCGCGGGGCGGGGAGCTGTTTTTT. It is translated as CASSLGSRGGELFF.

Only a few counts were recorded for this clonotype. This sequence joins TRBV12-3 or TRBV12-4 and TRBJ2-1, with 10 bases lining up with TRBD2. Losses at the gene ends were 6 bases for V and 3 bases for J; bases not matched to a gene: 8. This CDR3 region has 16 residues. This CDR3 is CASRRSGRALYNEQFF. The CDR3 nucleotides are TGTGCCAGCAGGAGAAGCGGGAGGGCCCTCTACAATGAGCAGTTCTTC.